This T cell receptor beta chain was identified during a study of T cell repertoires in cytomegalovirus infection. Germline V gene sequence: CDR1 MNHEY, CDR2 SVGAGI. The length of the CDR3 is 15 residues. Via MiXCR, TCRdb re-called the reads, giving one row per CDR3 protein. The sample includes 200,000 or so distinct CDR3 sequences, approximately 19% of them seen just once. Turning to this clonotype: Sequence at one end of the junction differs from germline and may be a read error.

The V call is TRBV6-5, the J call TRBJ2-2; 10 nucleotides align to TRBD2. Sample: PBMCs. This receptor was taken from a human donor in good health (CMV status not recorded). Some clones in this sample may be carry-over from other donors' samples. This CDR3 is CASRIAGGNPRDLFF. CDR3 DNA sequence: TGTGCCAGCAGAATAGCGGGAGGAAACCCCCGGGACCTGTTTTTT.